Listed here are 5 T cell receptor beta chains from one sample, sequenced in a study of blood T cell repertoires in COVID-19. The assay was immunoSEQ multiplex PCR, and TCRdb's table has in-frame clones only and misses some. The sample shows roughly 150,000 clones, 75% to 90% of them seen only once. Sequencing was done on a sample of peripheral blood. The receptors derive from a man in his 60s with acute or convalescent COVID-19.

V is TRBV9 and J is TRBJ1-2, with 8 bases identical to TRBD1. The CDR3 loop spans 15 amino acids. J lost 4 bases, V lost 0 bases, and 5 bases had no gene match. CDR1 and CDR2 from the germline V gene are SGDLS and YYNGEE. The CDR3 is CASSVADRAGYGYTF. The CDR3 DNA follows: TGTGCCAGCAGCGTAGCGGACAGGGCGGGCTATGGCTACACCTTC.

The gene calls are TRBV21-1 and TRBJ1-2. TRBV21-1 constitutes a pseudogene. The CDR3 spans 15 residues. CDR3 protein: CASRNGGSPGYGYTF. In DNA, the CDR3 is TGTGCCAGCAGAAATGGGGGGTCTCCTGGTTATGGCTACACCTTC.

The V and J genes are TRBV5-6 and TRBJ1-4; 8 positions match TRBD1. Germline V gene lookup returns CDR1 SGHDT and CDR2 YYEEEE. J lost 5 bases, V lost 1 base, and 4 bases had no gene match. CDR3 size: 15 residues. CDR3 nucleotides: TGTGCCAGCAGCTTGAGAACAGGGGGGAATGAAAAACTGTTTTTT. It yields the protein CASSLRTGGNEKLFF.

V is TRBV18 and J is TRBJ2-1; 11 bases line up with TRBD1. V was clipped by 0 bases and J by 9 bases; unmatched bases: 10. The CDR3 is made up of 17 amino acids. Germline V gene sequence: CDR1 KGHSH, CDR2 LQKENI. The CDR3 is CASSPPVGQGAIAEQFF. CDR3 nucleotides: TGTGCCAGCTCACCACCGGTTGGACAGGGGGCGATCGCTGAGCAGTTCTTC.

A few counts support this clone. The CDR3 region has the DNA TGTGCCAGCAGCCCCAATGGGGGGTTCGATACGCAGTATTTT. It specifies CASSPNGGFDTQYF. The chain recombines TRBV7-2 with TRBJ2-3, with D possibly being TRBD2 (6 bases). This CDR3 is built from 14 residues. The germline V gene has CDR1 SGHTA and CDR2 FQGNSA. Trimming pared 5 bases from V and 6 bases from J, leaving 15 bases between.